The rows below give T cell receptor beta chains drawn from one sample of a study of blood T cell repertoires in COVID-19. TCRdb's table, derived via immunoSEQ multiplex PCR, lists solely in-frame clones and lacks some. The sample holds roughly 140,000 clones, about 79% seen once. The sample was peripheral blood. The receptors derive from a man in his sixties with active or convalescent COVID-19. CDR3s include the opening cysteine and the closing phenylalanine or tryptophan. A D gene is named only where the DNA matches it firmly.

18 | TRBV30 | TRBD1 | CAWSVGWRGQLVNTEAFF
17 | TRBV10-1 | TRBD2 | CASSRRASGYFTGELFF
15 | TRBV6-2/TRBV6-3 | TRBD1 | CASSYGTGGRGEQFF
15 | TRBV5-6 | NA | CASSLSRGSNSPLHF
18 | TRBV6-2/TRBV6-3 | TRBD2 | CASSYSFTRGGSYNEQFF
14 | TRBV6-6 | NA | CASSYRSGNYGYTF
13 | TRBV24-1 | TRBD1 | CATADRVPNEQFF
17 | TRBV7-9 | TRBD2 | CASSSPGLAAQAGELFF
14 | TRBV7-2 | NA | CASSPRVGTDTQYF
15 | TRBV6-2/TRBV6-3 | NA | CASSYHVSVNTEAFF
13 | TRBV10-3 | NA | CAIREDSTGPQHF
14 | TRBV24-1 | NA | CATSGRQGLDTQYF
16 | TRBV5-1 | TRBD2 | CASSPLGGGVVETQYF
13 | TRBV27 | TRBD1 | CASTRDRDSPLHF
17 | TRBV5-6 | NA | CASSPNVGGTFTDTQYF
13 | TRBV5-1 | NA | CASSLEGASGYTF
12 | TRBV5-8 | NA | CASSPRRETQYF
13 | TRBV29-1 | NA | CSVVIPNTGELFF
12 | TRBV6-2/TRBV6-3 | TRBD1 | CASSFQGAEQFF
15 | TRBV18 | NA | CASSPGTPNNYGYTF
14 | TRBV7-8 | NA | CASSLGAGRETQYF
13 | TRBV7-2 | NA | CASSSRVPNEQFF
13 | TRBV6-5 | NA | CASSYSGNEKLFF
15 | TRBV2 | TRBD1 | CASSFPGTGAYGYTF
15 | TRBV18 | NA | CASSPSTGRNTEAFF
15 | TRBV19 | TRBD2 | CASSILAGGKDTQYF
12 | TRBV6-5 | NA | CASRDSPYGYTF
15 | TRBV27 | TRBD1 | CASSLKGANNSPLHF
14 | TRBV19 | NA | CASSMGGITGELFF
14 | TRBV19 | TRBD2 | CASSNRGGNYEQYF
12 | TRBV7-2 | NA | CASSTQYNEQFF
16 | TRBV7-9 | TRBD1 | CASSLSGQAITGELFF
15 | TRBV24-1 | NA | CATSDSSHLYNEQFF
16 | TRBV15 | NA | CATSRRLPGTLRGYTF
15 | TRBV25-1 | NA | CASRKGVSYNSPLHF
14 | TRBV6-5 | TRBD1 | CASSQRQGLVEAFF
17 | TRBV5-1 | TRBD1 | CASSLGRQGAATDTQYF
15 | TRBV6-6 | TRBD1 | CASRLEQGQSYGYTF
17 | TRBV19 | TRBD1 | CASSIAYPDRGNYGYTF
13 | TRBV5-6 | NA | CASSFEENYGYTF
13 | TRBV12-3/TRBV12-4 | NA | CASSPTANYGYTF
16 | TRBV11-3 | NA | CASSLNRDSALYEQFF
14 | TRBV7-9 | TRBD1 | CASSLTGYGETQYF
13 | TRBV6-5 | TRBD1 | CASSYSTGEGYTF
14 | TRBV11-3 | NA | CASSFRLTDTEAFF
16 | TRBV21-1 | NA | CAPKGPGGDETGELFF
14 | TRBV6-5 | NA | CASSLSRAFYGYTF
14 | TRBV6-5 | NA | CASSYRLGGETQYF
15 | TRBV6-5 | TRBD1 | CASSYSNRGNQPQHF